This T cell receptor (beta chain) originates from a study of OX40 agonist ivuxolimab in advanced cancers. The CDR3 is 14 amino acids. CDR1 and CDR2 (germline): SSHAT, FNYEAQ (reference sequence). A word on this clone: Its antigen is as yet unknown. Sequence at one end of the junction differs from germline and may be a read error.

Clones were read by immunoSEQ multiplex PCR, and TCRdb kept only the in-frame ones, dropping some. The sample lists 70,000 or so clones, about 90% occurring once. Notes on the study in general: Antigen specificity remained undetermined for the expanded peripheral T cells.

The TCR comes from an adult with an advanced solid tumor such as melanoma, head and neck, liver or kidney cancer. Sequencing was performed on CD4+ or CD8+ T cells sorted from blood, taken in a trial of the OX40 agonist ivuxolimab. V and J are TRBV7-7 and TRBJ2-3; D possibly corresponds to TRBD2 (5 bases). CDR3 DNA: TGTGCTAGCAGCCCGGCCGGGGTCACAGATACGCAGTATTTT. Residues: CASSPAGVTDTQYF.